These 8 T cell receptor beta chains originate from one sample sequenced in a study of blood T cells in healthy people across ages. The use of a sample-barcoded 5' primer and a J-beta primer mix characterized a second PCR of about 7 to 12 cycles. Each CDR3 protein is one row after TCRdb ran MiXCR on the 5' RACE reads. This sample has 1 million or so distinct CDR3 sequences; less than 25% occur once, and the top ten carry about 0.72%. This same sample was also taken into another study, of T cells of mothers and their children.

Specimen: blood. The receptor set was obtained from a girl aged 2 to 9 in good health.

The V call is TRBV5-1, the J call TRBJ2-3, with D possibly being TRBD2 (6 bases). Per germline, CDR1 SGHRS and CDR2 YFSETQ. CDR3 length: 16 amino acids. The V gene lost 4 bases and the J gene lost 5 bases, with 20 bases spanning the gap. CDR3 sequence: CASSPGTLRPIDTQYF. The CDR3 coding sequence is TGCGCCAGCAGCCCAGGGACTCTCCGGCCAATAGATACGCAGTATTTT.

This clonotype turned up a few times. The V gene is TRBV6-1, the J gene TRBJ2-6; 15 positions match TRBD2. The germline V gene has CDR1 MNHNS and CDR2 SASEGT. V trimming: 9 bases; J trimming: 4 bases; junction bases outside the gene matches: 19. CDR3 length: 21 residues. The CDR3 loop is CARTILSGTSGGKIGANVLTF. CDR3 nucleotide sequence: TGTGCCAGGACGATTCTTAGTGGGACTAGCGGGGGGAAAATAGGGGCCAACGTCCTGACTTTC.

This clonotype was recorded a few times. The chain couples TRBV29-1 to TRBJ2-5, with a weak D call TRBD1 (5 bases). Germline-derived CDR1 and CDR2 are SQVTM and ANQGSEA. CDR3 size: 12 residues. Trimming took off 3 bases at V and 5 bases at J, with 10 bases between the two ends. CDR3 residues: CSVEGQVETQYF. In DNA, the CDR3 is TGCAGCGTTGAGGGGCAGGTGGAGACCCAGTACTTC. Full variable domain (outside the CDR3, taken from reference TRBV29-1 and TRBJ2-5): SAVISQKPSRDICQRGTSLTIQCQVDSQVTMMFWYRQQPGQSLTLIATANQGSEATYESGFVIDKFPISRPNLTFSTLTVSNMSPEDSSIYLCSVEGQVETQYFGPGTRLLVL.

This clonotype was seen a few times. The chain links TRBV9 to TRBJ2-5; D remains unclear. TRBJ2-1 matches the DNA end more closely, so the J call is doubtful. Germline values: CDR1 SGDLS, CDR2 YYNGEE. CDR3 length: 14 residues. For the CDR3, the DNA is TGTGCCAGCAGCGTAGATATACAATTGAATGAGCAGTTCTTC. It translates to CASSVDIQLNEQFF.

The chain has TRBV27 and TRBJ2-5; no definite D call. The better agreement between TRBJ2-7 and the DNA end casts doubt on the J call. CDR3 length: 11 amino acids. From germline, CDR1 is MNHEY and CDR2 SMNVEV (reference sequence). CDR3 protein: CASWKEYEQYF. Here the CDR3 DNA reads TGTGCCAGCTGGAAGGAGTACGAGCAGTACTTC.

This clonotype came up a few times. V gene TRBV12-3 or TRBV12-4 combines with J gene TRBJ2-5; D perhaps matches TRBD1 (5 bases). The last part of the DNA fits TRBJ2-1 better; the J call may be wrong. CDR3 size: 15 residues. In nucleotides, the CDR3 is TGTGCCAGCAGCTCCCTAGGGGTCGAGGTCAATGAGCAGTTCTTC. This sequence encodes CASSSLGVEVNEQFF.

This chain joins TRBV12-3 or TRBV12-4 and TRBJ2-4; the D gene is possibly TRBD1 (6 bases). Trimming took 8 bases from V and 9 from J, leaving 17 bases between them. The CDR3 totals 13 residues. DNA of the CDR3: TGTGCCAGCTCGCGGACAGAACAGAGCATTCAGTACTTC. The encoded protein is CASSRTEQSIQYF.

As DNA, the CDR3 is TGTGCCAGCAGTGGACCTAGCGGATCAAGCACAGATACGCAGTATTTT. Translated, it gives CASSGPSGSSTDTQYF. The chain couples TRBV6-1 to TRBJ2-3, with TRBD2 identical over 7 bases. CDR1 and CDR2 (germline): MNHNS, SASEGT. After removal of 4 bases from V and 0 bases from J, the junction contained 7 bases not matched to a gene. The length of the CDR3 is 16 residues.